Listed below are T cell receptor beta chains from one sample, sequenced in a study of shared clonotypes between healthy human individuals. Some clones are missing from TCRdb's copy, which holds only in-frame ones; the method was immunoSEQ multiplex PCR. The sample holds under 2,000,000 clones, about 95% seen once. Sequenced sample: naive CD8+ T cells sorted from blood. The receptors derive from a man younger than 35 in good health. Each CDR3 is given without its conserved first and last residue.

len	v_gene	CDR3aa
10	TRBV30	ACSAGNYEQY
16	TRBV5-1	ASSRNTPGQGYTGELF
10	TRBV7-9	ASSLGLGEQY
15	TRBV6-1	ASSEPGQGVYNSPLH
13	TRBV9	ASSVERGGPNEQF
13	TRBV5-1	ASSLSQGRNTEAF
8	TRBV6-6	ASRADTQY
15	TRBV7-6	ASSRRPGLTNTGELF
16	TRBV27	ASSLLGVLGGSTDTQY
13	TRBV28	ASRGSGVFVYGYT
13	TRBV19	ASSILGGPSYEQY
15	TRBV9	ASSVSKLAGGRDTQY
15	TRBV7-6	ASSLGQGYRGTGELF
10	TRBV29-1	SVIQGGYGYT
15	TRBV15	ATSSPARGGRIDTQY
13	TRBV5-4	ASSGSSGAEYTQY
11	TRBV29-1	SVEEGGGETQY
16	TRBV27	ASSLSLAGAKPTYEQY
12	TRBV7-6	ASSSGQANSPLH
11	TRBV13	ASSPQGYGGYT
12	TRBV30	AWRRFTEDTEAF
9	TRBV29-1	SVDVYNEQF
11	TRBV28	ASNPTGNYEQY
12	TRBV5-6	ASSFGTGTYEQY
13	TRBV7-9	ASSPGTGPYNEQF
12	TRBV27	ASSKTGLGEKLF
14	TRBV5-6	ASRPGAGAAYNEQF
12	TRBV28	ASSFTGTGHEQY
10	TRBV19	ASSKMTGGAF
13	TRBV5-5	ASSLEGLGYNEQF
13	TRBV19	ASSFSGTANTEAF
12	TRBV29-1	SVDAGGPFYEQF
14	TRBV27	ASSLGTGGLNQPQH
11	TRBV4-1	ASSPAPGNEQF
11	TRBV11-2	ASSFRGPETQY
11	TRBV9	ASSVGPNTEAF
12	TRBV19	ASSPGLYAYEQY